This TCR beta chain emerged from a study of T cell repertoires in cytomegalovirus infection. The overall study: It can be stated that public TCR beta signatures indicated CMV infection as well as a matching HLA type. Study-wide points: The ex vivo response was dominated by HLA-C-restricted CMV-specific TCR beta clonotypes.

MiXCR, applied by TCRdb to the reads, yields one record per CDR3 protein. The sample records about 740,000 distinct CDR3 sequences, less than 40% being singletons. Details on this clonotype: Its antigen remains unknown. One junction end disagrees with the germline gene, perhaps due to a read error.

CDR1 MGHRA and CDR2 YSYEKL come from the germline V gene. This CDR3 contains 18 residues. The TCR originated in a human donor in good health (CMV status not recorded). Some clones in this sample may be carry-over from other donors' samples. Sequencing was performed on PBMCs. V usage is TRBV4-1 and J usage is TRBJ1-1; D uncertain. The CDR3 protein is CASSQDRTSWSTNTEAFF. As DNA, the CDR3 is TGTGCCAGCAGCCAAGATCGGACCTCGTGGAGCACGAACACTGAAGCTTTCTTT.